These T cell receptor beta chains were read from a single sample in a study of regulatory T cells in long-lasting Graves disease. TCRdb reprocessed the multiplex PCR reads via MiXCR and lists one record per CDR3 protein. The sample yields more than 300,000 distinct CDR3 sequences, 15% to 20% seen once. Another study also made use of these data, one on T cells in Graves' hyperthyroidism and ophthalmopathy.

The material sequenced was peripheral blood mononuclear cells (PBMCs), taken at new diagnosis, from a patient treated with antithyroid drugs. The source is a woman under 30 with Graves disease. Each CDR3 is given with its conserved first and last residue. Each record gives: V gene, D gene, CDR3 length, CDR3 protein. A D gene is named only where the DNA matches it firmly.

TRBV5-6 | . | 13 | CASTPTNTGELFF
TRBV29-1 | TRBD1 | 15 | CSVAEGQGLNYGYTF
TRBV27 | TRBD2 | 17 | CASSTRRAGASQETQYF
TRBV6-2/TRBV6-3 | TRBD1 | 15 | CASSYEGRGLTEAFF
TRBV6-1 | . | 15 | CASSSPPAGKETQYF
TRBV6-1 | . | 13 | CASSRGRNEKLFF
TRBV30 | . | 16 | CAWALGGPNSNQPQHF
TRBV19 | . | 15 | CASSQSGSRSYEQYF
TRBV27 | . | 15 | CASTSGIGALDTQYF
TRBV27 | . | 12 | CAIKTGNNEQFF
TRBV7-2 | . | 13 | CASSLALAREQYF
TRBV4-1 | . | 14 | CASSQSEVGTEAFF
TRBV6-1 | . | 15 | CASSPQGGRDYGYTF
TRBV12-5 | . | 14 | CASTSGSPNYGYTF
TRBV7-2 | . | 13 | CASSLFKYNEQFF
TRBV7-9 | TRBD1 | 15 | CASSYPDRGLDTQYF
TRBV12-3/TRBV12-4 | . | 16 | CASSLVRPQVYNEQFF
TRBV5-5 | . | 15 | CASSLGGNVDSPLHF
TRBV30 | TRBD1 | 14 | CAWSVGTGGHEQYF
TRBV7-9 | . | 13 | CASSNDVTYEQYF
TRBV29-1 | . | 12 | CSAGQSTYEQYF
TRBV12-3/TRBV12-4 | TRBD1 | 15 | CASTERTGFSSPLHF
TRBV6-1 | . | 13 | CASSDREGEKLFF
TRBV28 | TRBD1 | 16 | CASSSPGTGSYNGQFF
TRBV5-1 | . | 15 | CASSVNSDLSEKLFF
TRBV7-9 | TRBD2 | 14 | CACSPGGHTGELFF
TRBV2 | . | 13 | CASSEWTNTEAFF